The 25 T cell receptor beta chains given below trace back to one sample, sequenced in a study of blood T cell repertoires in COVID-19. Sequencing was performed with immunoSEQ multiplex PCR; in TCRdb, only in-frame clones are kept and a portion is missing. The table includes about 200,000 clones, around nine tenths detected once. Sequenced input: peripheral blood. These receptor sequences come from a man between 60 and 75 years old with acute or convalescent COVID-19.

The chain carries TRBV19 and TRBJ1-2; the match to TRBD1 covers 9 bases. V was pared by 1 base and J by 3 bases, with 6 bases of the junction left unmatched. The length of the CDR3 is 16 residues. Germline V CDR1 and CDR2: LNHDA, SQIVND (reference sequence). The CDR3 is CASSIGGTGSDYGYTF. The CDR3 nucleotides read TGTGCCAGTAGTATAGGAGGGACAGGGTCGGACTATGGCTACACCTTC.

This rearrangement joins TRBV3-1 (or the pseudogene TRBV3-2) to TRBJ1-2; the D is unclear. Deletions cut 5 bases from V and 4 bases from J, with 11 bases between. The CDR3 has 13 residues. Germline V CDR1 and CDR2: LGHDT, YNNKEL (reference sequence). Written as DNA, the CDR3 is TGTGCCAGCAGCTCCCCAGGTGGCTATGGCTACACCTTC. The encoded protein is CASSSPGGYGYTF.

This clone was recorded only once. The chain uses TRBV6-5 and TRBJ1-5; 7 bases are shared with TRBD1. Trimming cost V 3 bases and J 4 bases; bases outside gene matches: 6. In germline, CDR1 is MNHEY, CDR2 SVGAGI. The CDR3 runs 15 residues. The CDR3 protein is CASSYGRTGNQPQHF. CDR3 coding DNA: TGTGCCAGCAGTTATGGGAGGACAGGAAATCAGCCCCAGCATTTT.

Worth noting for this clone: The same CDR3 arises from other DNA sequences in this sample as well. The chain recombines TRBV5-4 with TRBJ1-2; possibly TRBD1 for D (5 bases). V lost 4 bases to trimming and J lost 3 bases, with 16 bases between them. The CDR3 sequence is 15 residues long. The V gene's germline CDR1 is SGHNT and CDR2 YYREEE (reference sequence). The CDR3 reads CASSPGAPGDYGYTF. The CDR3 coding sequence is TGTGCCAGCAGCCCCGGGGCTCCGGGGGACTATGGCTACACCTTC.

The chain recombines TRBV11-1 with TRBJ1-2; 7 positions agree with TRBD1. This CDR3 spans 14 amino acids. CDR1 is SGHAT, CDR2 FQDESV, per germline (reference sequence). V was clipped by 5 bases and J by 4 bases; unmatched bases: 7. In DNA form, the CDR3 reads TGTGCCAGCAGCCCAGCAGACAGGGTCTATGGCTACACCTTC. It yields the protein CASSPADRVYGYTF.

The DNA of the CDR3 is TGTGCCAGCAGCAAAAAGGGACAGCCTTCGAACACTGAAGCTTTCTTT. This translates into CASSKKGQPSNTEAFF. V and J are TRBV21-1 and TRBJ1-1; TRBD1 reflects the table's D call only, with no check against the DNA. TRBV21-1 is a listed pseudogene. The length of the CDR3 is 16 residues.

The chain uses TRBV5-1 and TRBJ1-1; D remains ambiguous. V was pared by 0 bases and J by 3 bases, with 12 bases between. Germline values: CDR1 SGHRS, CDR2 YFSETQ. This CDR3 has 15 residues. DNA for the CDR3: TGCGCCAGCAGCTTGGGCGGCACCCGGGACACTGAAGCTTTCTTT. Translation gives CASSLGGTRDTEAFF. Drawing the rest from reference TRBV5-1 and TRBJ1-1, the complete variable domain is KAGVTQTPRYLIKTRGQQVTLSCSPISGHRSVSWYQQTPGQGLQFLFEYFSETQRNKGNFPGRFSGRQFSNSRSEMNVSTLELGDSALYLCASSLGGTRDTEAFFGQGTRLTVV.

The V call is TRBV4-2, the J call TRBJ2-7; a weak D match, TRBD1 (6 bases). This CDR3 contains 14 residues. V was cut by 4 bases and J by 5 bases, with 15 bases left in between. Germline CDR1 LGHNA, CDR2 YNFKEQ. The CDR3 nucleotides read TGTGCCAGCAGCCCCCCCCGAGCAGGGGACGAGCAGTACTTC. This codes for CASSPPRAGDEQYF.

The chain combines TRBV16 with TRBJ2-7, with TRBD1 as a possible D gene (6 bases). Germline CDR1 is KGHSY and CDR2 is FQNENV. The CDR3 loop spans 13 amino acids. Trimming took 5 bases from V and 6 from J, leaving 14 bases between them. The CDR3 nucleotides are TGTGCCAGCAGCTTGGGCAGGGGCGGCGAGCAGTACTTC. It specifies CASSLGRGGEQYF. The variable domain in full, with the rest retrieved from reference TRBV16 and TRBJ2-7, is GEEVAQTPKHLVRGEGQKAKLYCAPIKGHSYVFWYQQVLKNEFKFLISFQNENVFDETGMPKERFSAKCLPNSPCSLEIQATKLEDSAVYFCASSLGRGGEQYFGPGTRLTVT.

This clone occurred once. V usage is TRBV15 and J usage is TRBJ2-7, with 8 nucleotides matching TRBD1. Germline CDR1 reads LNHNV; CDR2 reads YYDKDF (reference sequence). Losses at the gene ends were 0 bases for V and 6 bases for J; bases not matched to a gene: 4. The CDR3 spans 14 residues. Written as DNA, the CDR3 is TGTGCCACCAGCAGAGACAGGGGGCCTGGCGAGCAGTACTTC. This translates into CATSRDRGPGEQYF.

This clone is a singleton in its sample. The chain is built from TRBV5-1 and TRBJ2-5, with D tentatively TRBD2 (6 bases). Germline V gene sequence: CDR1 SGHRS, CDR2 YFSETQ. V was trimmed by 0 bases and J by 2 bases, leaving 14 bases between them. This CDR3 has 16 amino acids. The CDR3 spells CASSLVLAATQETQYF. The CDR3 DNA follows: TGCGCCAGCAGCTTGGTTTTAGCGGCAACGCAAGAGACCCAGTACTTC.

This clone has more than one count but fewer than ten. The chain links TRBV28 to TRBJ2-1, with 11 nucleotides matching TRBD2. Germline values: CDR1 MDHEN, CDR2 SYDVKM. The CDR3 length is 17 residues. V trimming: 4 bases; J trimming: 3 bases; junction bases outside the gene matches: 8. The CDR3 protein is CASSSPLAGGSYNEQFF. CDR3 coding DNA: TGTGCCAGCAGTTCCCCCCTAGCGGGGGGCAGCTACAATGAGCAGTTCTTC.

This clone appeared once. The chain links TRBV29-1 to TRBJ1-3; D may be TRBD1 (5 bases). Per the germline V gene, CDR1 is SQVTM and CDR2 is ANQGSEA. This CDR3 has 13 residues. V was clipped by 7 bases and J by 0 bases, with 10 bases between them. The CDR3 here is CSALGGSGNTIYF. The CDR3 DNA is TGCAGCGCGTTGGGGGGCTCTGGAAACACCATATATTTT.

The chain recombines TRBV5-6 with TRBJ2-2; TRBD2 aligns across 8 bases. The germline V gene has CDR1 SGHDT and CDR2 YYEEEE. V shed 1 base and J 3 bases; nucleotides not matched to a gene: 2. This CDR3 comprises 15 residues. In DNA, the CDR3 is TGTGCCAGCAGCTTGCCCGGGGGGGACACCGGGGAGCTGTTTTTT. It translates to CASSLPGGDTGELFF.

In this sample, this clone turned up once. The rearrangement joins TRBV21-1 to TRBJ1-4; TRBD1 is the table's D call and was not checked against the DNA. TRBV21-1 is annotated as a pseudogene. CDR3 length: 16 amino acids. This CDR3 reads CASKPDSSTTNEKLFF. CDR3 bases: TGTGCCAGCAAGCCCGACAGCTCAACAACTAATGAAAAACTGTTTTTT.

The rearrangement uses TRBV4-2 and TRBJ1-2; D is undetermined. Germline CDR1 reads LGHNA; CDR2 reads YNFKEQ. This CDR3 spans 13 amino acids. Trimming took off 0 bases at V and 4 bases at J, with 6 bases between the two ends. The CDR3 is CASSQDLAYGYTF. CDR3 DNA sequence: TGTGCCAGCAGCCAAGACCTGGCCTATGGCTACACCTTC.

The chain has TRBV19 and TRBJ2-1, with D possibly being TRBD2 (6 bases). Trimming took 4 bases from V and 11 from J, leaving 15 bases between them. CDR1 is LNHDA and CDR2 is SQIVND in the germline V gene (reference sequence). CDR3 length equals 13 residues. CDR3 in amino acids: CASSTSEGGKQFF. CDR3 in DNA: TGTGCCAGTAGTACCTCCGAGGGAGGTAAGCAGTTCTTC.

The chain joins TRBV18 to TRBJ1-3; TRBD1 aligns across 8 bases. Unmatched junction bases numbered 16, after V lost 3 bases and J lost 0 bases. The CDR3 has 20 residues. In germline, CDR1 is KGHSH, CDR2 LQKENI. The CDR3 reads CASSPSPGQERLSSGNTIYF. In DNA form, the CDR3 reads TGTGCCAGCTCACCGTCTCCGGGACAGGAGCGTTTAAGCTCTGGAAACACCATATATTTT.

V is TRBV30 and J is TRBJ2-7; 7 positions match TRBD2. Germline V gives CDR1 GTSNPN, CDR2 SVGIG (reference sequence). The ends lost 0 bases at V and 0 bases at J; junction bases unmatched: 8. The CDR3 is 16 residues long. CDR3 nucleotide sequence: TGTGCCTGGAGTGTCGGGGGGTCCCTGAGCTCCTACGAGCAGTACTTC. It codes for CAWSVGGSLSSYEQYF.

V is TRBV6-5 and J is TRBJ1-1, with TRBD1 matching over 7 bases. Trimming at V came to 5 bases and at J to 1 base, leaving 4 bases not matched to a gene. The length of the CDR3 is 14 residues. Germline CDR1 is MNHEY and CDR2 is SVGAGI. The CDR3, as DNA: TGTGCCAGCAGTATCCGGGACAGGAACACTGAAGCTTTCTTT. Translated: CASSIRDRNTEAFF.

This chain joins TRBV29-1 and TRBJ2-5, with TRBD2 identical over 9 bases. The CDR3 runs 15 residues. V lost 1 base and J lost 5; bases outside the gene matches: 8. Looked up from germline, CDR1 is SQVTM and CDR2 is ANQGSEA. The CDR3: CSVEGGRGGPETQYF. Written as DNA, the CDR3 is TGCAGCGTTGAAGGAGGGCGGGGGGGCCCCGAGACCCAGTACTTC. The complete variable domain, with remaining parts taken from reference TRBV29-1 and TRBJ2-5, reads SAVISQKPSRDICQRGTSLTIQCQVDSQVTMMFWYRQQPGQSLTLIATANQGSEATYESGFVIDKFPISRPNLTFSTLTVSNMSPEDSSIYLCSVEGGRGGPETQYFGPGTRLLVL.

The chain links TRBV27 to TRBJ1-1; 8 bases fit TRBD1. The CDR3 consists of 13 residues. V shed 6 bases, J shed 11 bases, and the junction held 11 bases outside the gene matches. CDR1 is MNHEY and CDR2 is SMNVEV in the germline V gene (reference sequence). The CDR3 bases are TGTGCCAGCAGGACTTCCCAGGGGGCGAGGGCTTTCTTT. Translating gives CASRTSQGARAFF.

The chain recombines TRBV6-6 with TRBJ2-7; 7 positions match TRBD1. The CDR3 consists of 13 residues. After removal of 7 bases from V and 2 bases from J, the junction contained 5 bases not matched to a gene. Germline lookup yields CDR1 MNHNY and CDR2 SVGAGI (reference sequence). Here the CDR3 reads CASTSDRAYEQYF. In DNA, the CDR3 is TGTGCCAGCACCTCAGACAGGGCCTACGAGCAGTACTTC.

In its sample, this clone was seen a few times. The rearrangement uses TRBV6-5 and TRBJ2-5, with D perhaps TRBD2 (7 bases). CDR1 is MNHEY and CDR2 is SVGAGI in the germline V gene. The germline V and J ends were trimmed by 0 bases and 7 bases, with 15 bases remaining between them. CDR3 size: 15 residues. Here the CDR3 DNA reads TGTGCCAGCAGTTACTCGGGGGGGGGCCAGGGGACCCAGTACTTC. This translates into CASSYSGGGQGTQYF.

The chain employs TRBV3-1 (or the pseudogene TRBV3-2) and TRBJ1-3; TRBD1 matches 9 bases. Germline CDR1 LGHDT, CDR2 YNNKEL (reference sequence). After removal of 1 base from V and 4 bases from J, the junction contained 2 bases not matched to a gene. This CDR3 spans 15 amino acids. Written as DNA, the CDR3 is TGTGCCAGCAGCCAAGCCGGGACAGGGGGAAACACCATATATTTT. It yields the protein CASSQAGTGGNTIYF.